This is a list of T cell receptor beta chains from one sample in a study of T cells after yellow fever vaccination. One entry per CDR3 protein results from TCRdb running MiXCR on the 5' RACE reads. The table has around 320,000 distinct CDR3 sequences, about 10% seen once. The material sequenced was CD4+ T cells sorted from PBMCs, taken 45 days after the yellow fever booster vaccination. The receptors stem from a man aged 18-30 years who received the YFV17D yellow fever vaccine. The CDR3 runs from the conserved cysteine through the conserved F or W. Each record gives: D gene, clone size, J gene, CDR3 length, V gene, CDR3 DNA, CDR3 protein. A D gene is named only where the DNA matches it firmly. Clone size is not always given. Where it is, it says once, few, many or a class for expanded clones.

- - TRBJ2-6 17 TRBV7-9 TGTGCCAGCAGCTTACGGTCCCGGTCGTACGGGGCCAACGTCCTGACTTTC CASSLRSRSYGANVLTF
TRBD1 few TRBJ1-5 13 TRBV6-2/TRBV6-3 TGTGCCAGCACAGGACAGGGGCATCAGCCCCAGCATTTT CASTGQGHQPQHF
- few TRBJ1-1 13 TRBV12-3/TRBV12-4 TGTGCCAGCAGTCTCCGATGGGAAACTGAAGCTTTCTTT CASSLRWETEAFF
- - TRBJ2-7 15 TRBV27 TGTGCCAGCAGTTTATCCGCCGGGTTCGCTTTTCGGCAGTACTTC CASSLSAGFAFRQYF
- many TRBJ2-5 15 TRBV5-6 TGTGCCAGCAGCCTCCTGGGCCAGTCTTTGGAGACCCAGTACTTC CASSLLGQSLETQYF
TRBD2 - TRBJ2-3 14 TRBV20-1 TGCAGTTGCATGGGACTAGCGGGGGGGGATACGCAGTATTTT CSCMGLAGGDTQYF
TRBD1 - TRBJ1-2 16 TRBV4-3 TGCGCCAGCAGCCAATCCCCAACCGGGACAGGGTTAGGCTACACCTTC CASSQSPTGTGLGYTF
- few TRBJ1-5 17 TRBV4-1 TGCGCCAGCAGCCGCCTCCCGCCGGACTATAGCAATCAGCCCCAGCATTTT CASSRLPPDYSNQPQHF
- few TRBJ2-3 13 TRBV6-2/TRBV6-3 TGTGCCAGCAGTTATCGGGGGCCAGATACGCAGTATTTT CASSYRGPDTQYF
- many TRBJ1-5 14 TRBV3-1 TGTGCCAGCAGCCAATCGGACAGTGATCAGCCCCAGCATTTT CASSQSDSDQPQHF
- many TRBJ1-6 14 TRBV11-2 TGTGCCAGCAGCCAAGGACGATATAATTCACCCCTCCACTTT CASSQGRYNSPLHF
- few TRBJ2-3 15 TRBV6-2/TRBV6-3 TGTGCCAGCAGTTACAGGGGAACTAGCACAGATACGCAGTATTTT CASSYRGTSTDTQYF
- - TRBJ2-6 15 TRBV3-1 TGTGCCAGCAGCCTACCGGAGTCGGGGGCCAACGTCCTGACTTTC CASSLPESGANVLTF
- few TRBJ2-5 16 TRBV15 TGTGCCACCAGCAGAGATGCCGGGGTAATGGAGGAGACCCAGTACTTC CATSRDAGVMEETQYF
- - TRBJ2-3 11 TRBV6-5 TGTGCCAGCAGTTCAGGGGTGTCGCAGTATTTT CASSSGVSQYF
- few TRBJ1-1 14 TRBV18 TGTGCCAGCTCACCACCGGATTCCCAACCTGAAGCTTTCTTT CASSPPDSQPEAFF
TRBD2 few TRBJ2-5 14 TRBV11-2 TGTGCCACCAATCGAGCGGGGGGGCCGGAGACCCAGTACTTC CATNRAGGPETQYF
- - TRBJ2-7 12 TRBV5-1 TGCGCCAGCAGCTTGACAGCGGGCGAGCAGTACTTC CASSLTAGEQYF
TRBD1 - TRBJ1-5 18 TRBV6-6 TGTGCCAGCAGTTACTCCGCGACAGGGAGGGGGGTCAGGCAGCCCCAGCATTTT CASSYSATGRGVRQPQHF
- - TRBJ2-1 15 TRBV5-1 TGCGCCAGCAGCTTGGCTGCCCGAGCCTACGATGAGCAGTTCTTC CASSLAARAYDEQFF
TRBD1 many TRBJ2-2 15 TRBV5-1 TGCGCCAGCAGCTTGGCGGGACAGGGAAACGGGGAGCTGTTTTTT CASSLAGQGNGELFF
- - TRBJ2-7 15 TRBV7-2 TGTGCCAGCAGCTTAGCGCGACAGCTCACCTACGAGCAGTACTTC CASSLARQLTYEQYF
- - TRBJ2-4 14 TRBV7-2 TGTGCCAGCAGCTTAGGACCGGGGCTCCGCATTCAGTACTTC CASSLGPGLRIQYF
- - TRBJ2-3 14 TRBV2 TGTGCCAGCAGTCGCATCTTGGACACAGATACGCAGTATTTT CASSRILDTDTQYF
TRBD2 - TRBJ2-3 16 TRBV5-1 TGCGCCAGCAGCTTAGCGGCTAGCGGCAGCACAGATACGCAGTATTTT CASSLAASGSTDTQYF
- few TRBJ2-7 15 TRBV7-2 TGTGCCAGCAGCTTAACTTACAGTAGTACCTACGAGCAGTACTTC CASSLTYSSTYEQYF
- - TRBJ1-6 14 TRBV5-1 TGCGCCAGCAGCCCCCGGACGATGGAATCACCCCTCCACTTT CASSPRTMESPLHF
- few TRBJ1-6 16 TRBV6-1 TGTGCCAGCAGTGAATGGAGGGGCCTCAAAAATTCACCCCTCCACTTT CASSEWRGLKNSPLHF
- - TRBJ2-1 17 TRBV4-1 TGCGCCAGCAGCCCAGAGCCGCGTAGGGCGTCCTACAATGAGCAGTTCTTC CASSPEPRRASYNEQFF
TRBD2 - TRBJ2-3 16 TRBV4-1 TGCGCCAGCAGCCACCGACTAGCGGCTAGCACAGATACGCAGTATTTT CASSHRLAASTDTQYF
- few TRBJ1-1 15 TRBV7-9 TGTGCCAGCAGCTTAGGAGGAATACTGAACACTGAAGCTTTCTTT CASSLGGILNTEAFF